The rows below give T cell receptor beta chains drawn from one sample of a study of Ad26.COV2.S vaccination and SARS-CoV-2 variants. Using immunoSEQ multiplex PCR, the repertoire was profiled, and TCRdb retains in-frame clones only, with some absent. The sample has around 370,000 clones, approximately 90% seen once. The specimen was peripheral blood, collected after recovery from COVID-19. These TCRs come from a human donor who had recovered from COVID-19. CDR3s include the opening cysteine and the closing phenylalanine or tryptophan.

J: TRBJ2-3
V: TRBV5-1
CDR3: CASTRQPSTDTQYF

J: TRBJ2-7
V: TRBV14
CDR3: CASSQDIQRGYYEQYF

J: TRBJ2-1
V: TRBV2
CDR3: CASSRGHYNEQFF

J: TRBJ2-1
V: TRBV14
CDR3: CASSQGLGSYNEQFF

J: TRBJ2-1
V: TRBV6-2/TRBV6-3
CDR3: CASSYWTGGNNEQFF

J: TRBJ2-2
V: TRBV4-2
CDR3: CASSQVRGSGGTGELFF

J: TRBJ2-7
V: TRBV9
CDR3: CASSAGGTGTSEQYF

J: TRBJ1-4
V: TRBV21-1
CDR3: CASALGPGEKLFF

J: TRBJ1-1
V: TRBV27
CDR3: CASSPKTGAAEAFF

J: TRBJ2-7
V: TRBV7-7
CDR3: CASSPGTDHEISEYF

J: TRBJ2-7
V: TRBV5-4
CDR3: CASRQQGAGSTYEQYF

J: TRBJ1-1
V: TRBV18
CDR3: CASSPTSDTEAFF

J: TRBJ1-2
V: TRBV12-3/TRBV12-4
CDR3: CASSLGNREYTF

J: TRBJ1-6
V: TRBV7-2
CDR3: CASSSTGQGNSPLHF

J: TRBJ1-6
V: TRBV6-2/TRBV6-3
CDR3: CASSLNRQANNSPLHF

J: TRBJ1-5
V: TRBV6-5
CDR3: CASSYSQGSQPQHF

J: TRBJ1-5
V: TRBV28
CDR3: CASSLPTGAYQPQHF

J: TRBJ1-4
V: TRBV4-2
CDR3: CASSQEGRGKLFF

J: TRBJ2-5
V: TRBV6-5
CDR3: CASSYVGSQETQYF

J: TRBJ1-1
V: TRBV6-5
CDR3: CASSYPPGIEAFF

J: TRBJ1-2
V: TRBV3-1/TRBV3-2
CDR3: CASSQGQGNEGYTF

J: TRBJ2-1
V: TRBV4-2
CDR3: CASSQEGSSYNEQFF

J: TRBJ2-7
V: TRBV2
CDR3: CASSPYGEGTEQYF

J: TRBJ1-1
V: TRBV5-1
CDR3: CATSSGGAKNTEAFF

J: TRBJ1-5
V: TRBV27
CDR3: CASSSLTNQPQHF

J: TRBJ2-1
V: TRBV10-3
CDR3: CAISDSYYNEQFF

J: TRBJ2-5
V: TRBV5-1
CDR3: CASRRSGGQRETQYF